One and the same sample provided the 29 T cell receptor beta chains below, sequenced in a study of response to subunit inactivated influenza vaccine. One entry per CDR3 protein, called by TCRdb with MiXCR from the RT-PCR reads. The repertoire holds hundreds of thousands of distinct CDR3 sequences, with 10% to 15% as singletons. The material was PBMCs from blood, obtained on the day of vaccination. The receptors were sampled from a man in his fifties who received an inactivated influenza vaccine.

This clonotype was counted ten times or more. The chain couples TRBV7-2 to TRBJ2-1; D assignment may be TRBD1 or TRBD2 (6 bases each). Germline CDR1 reads SGHTA; CDR2 reads FQGNSA. V lost 2 bases to trimming and J lost 8 bases, with 10 bases between them. This CDR3 has 13 amino acids. The CDR3 DNA sequence: TGTGCCAGCAGCTTAAAGGGGGGTCATGAGCAGTTCTTC. Its protein is CASSLKGGHEQFF.

This clonotype has more than one count but fewer than ten. V usage is TRBV7-9 and J usage is TRBJ2-5; a weak D match, TRBD1 (6 bases). Trimming took 0 bases from V and 0 from J, leaving 11 bases between them. Germline CDR1 SEHNR, CDR2 FQNEAQ (reference sequence). The CDR3 spans 16 residues. The CDR3, as DNA: TGTGCCAGCAGCTTAGCTTACAGGGCTAACCAAGAGACCCAGTACTTC. This gives the protein CASSLAYRANQETQYF.

In its sample, this clonotype was seen a few times. This rearrangement joins TRBV20-1 to TRBJ2-7; 12 nucleotides line up with TRBD2. The CDR3 length is 14 residues. CDR1 is DFQATT and CDR2 is SNEGSKA in the germline V gene (reference sequence). Losses at the gene ends were 5 bases for V and 5 bases for J; bases not matched to a gene: 7. The CDR3, as DNA: TGCAGTGCTTCCTCTAGCGGGAGGGAGAACGAGCAGTACTTC. Translated: CSASSSGRENEQYF.

This clonotype was seen a few times. CDR3 protein: CASSYRSSGSRDEQFF. In DNA, the CDR3 is TGTGCCAGCAGTTACAGGTCTAGCGGGAGCAGGGATGAGCAGTTCTTC. V and J are TRBV6-5 and TRBJ2-1; 10 nucleotides line up with TRBD2. This CDR3 region has 16 residues. Germline CDR1 reads MNHEY; CDR2 reads SVGAGI. V was clipped by 2 bases and J by 8 bases; unmatched bases: 9.

The genes are TRBV11-2 and TRBJ2-4; D not certain. The germline CDR1 and CDR2 sequences are SGHAT and FQNNGV. The CDR3 contains 14 residues. Trimming shortened V by 1 base and J by 8 bases, and 12 bases separated the two germline ends. The CDR3 DNA reads as TGTGCCAGCAGCTTAGGCCTCGCTTCACACATTCAGTACTTC. This codes for CASSLGLASHIQYF.

The sample holds a few counts of this clonotype. The chain links TRBV28 to TRBJ2-7, with unresolved D. The CDR3 is made up of 14 amino acids. V lost 1 base to trimming and J lost 1 base, with 8 bases between them. The germline V gene has CDR1 MDHEN and CDR2 SYDVKM. The CDR3 spells CASSLFRRSYEQYF. For the CDR3, the DNA is TGTGCCAGCAGTTTATTTAGACGGTCCTACGAGCAGTACTTC.

At least ten counts were recorded for this clonotype. The rearrangement joins TRBV11-1 to TRBJ1-6; 8 positions agree with TRBD1. The V gene's germline CDR1 is SGHAT and CDR2 FQDESV (reference sequence). CDR3 size: 15 residues. V lost 2 bases and J lost 10; bases outside the gene matches: 7. The CDR3 here is CASSLLQGVRSPLHF. The CDR3 nucleotides read TGTGCCAGCAGCTTATTACAGGGGGTGAGATCACCCCTCCACTTT.

This clonotype was detected a few times. This sequence joins TRBV5-1 and TRBJ2-1; possibly TRBD2 for D (6 bases). Germline V gives CDR1 SGHRS, CDR2 YFSETQ. Trimming pared 4 bases from V and 5 bases from J, leaving 13 bases between. The CDR3 is 14 residues long. CDR3 amino acids: CASSPQTSNNEQFF. CDR3 DNA sequence: TGCGCCAGCAGCCCTCAGACTAGTAACAATGAGCAGTTCTTC.

This clonotype was seen more than once but under ten times. This sequence joins TRBV12-3 or TRBV12-4 and TRBJ1-1, with 9 bases aligning to TRBD1. The CDR3 runs to 16 residues. V dropped 5 bases and J dropped 5; count of bases not matched to a gene: 12. CDR3 loop: CASSQAPGQGETEAFF. The CDR3 DNA reads TGTGCCAGCAGTCAGGCCCCGGGACAGGGTGAAACTGAAGCTTTCTTT.

V and J are TRBV20-1 and TRBJ1-5; 7 bases match TRBD1. CDR3 length: 15 residues. Trimming removed 3 bases from V and 4 bases from J; junction bases left unmatched: 9. Germline-derived CDR1 and CDR2 are DFQATT and SNEGSKA (reference sequence). The CDR3 DNA follows: TGCAGTGCTAGTGATGGGGCGGACAGGAATCAGCCCCAGCATTTT. It is translated as CSASDGADRNQPQHF.

This clonotype was detected only a few times. V and J are TRBV29-1 and TRBJ1-2; D is undetermined. Trimming removed 3 bases from V and 2 bases from J, with 10 bases in between. The germline gives CDR1 SQVTM, CDR2 ANQGSEA. The CDR3 contains 13 residues. The CDR3 bases are TGCAGCGTTGAGGCGGGAGACAACTATGGCTACACCTTC. It yields the protein CSVEAGDNYGYTF.

This clonotype was observed at least ten times. The V call is TRBV5-1, the J call TRBJ2-1; 12 bases align to TRBD2. V trimming: 4 bases; J trimming: 5 bases; junction bases outside the gene matches: 7. The germline V gene encodes CDR1 SGHRS and CDR2 YFSETQ. The CDR3 totals 16 residues. The CDR3 sequence: CASSLGLAGNNNEQFF. CDR3 nucleotide sequence: TGCGCCAGCAGCCTCGGACTAGCGGGGAACAACAATGAGCAGTTCTTC.

This clonotype was seen ten or more times. The chain has TRBV5-6 and TRBJ2-1; 11 bases are a match to TRBD2. With V trimmed by 3 bases and J by 2 bases, 7 bases remained unmatched. CDR3 length: 17 amino acids. Germline CDR1 and CDR2: SGHDT and YYEEEE. This CDR3 is CASSSWGTSGTYNEQFF. The CDR3, as DNA: TGTGCCAGCAGCTCGTGGGGGACTAGCGGAACCTACAATGAGCAGTTCTTC.

The sample holds a few counts of this clonotype. The chain joins TRBV20-1 to TRBJ1-1; the D is unclear. Germline CDR1 DFQATT, CDR2 SNEGSKA (reference sequence). V was shortened by 0 bases and J by 0 bases, with 8 bases between the two germline ends. The CDR3 sequence is 14 residues long. This chain's CDR3 is CSAREPGLNTEAFF. In DNA, the CDR3 is TGCAGTGCTAGAGAACCAGGCCTGAACACTGAAGCTTTCTTT.

The chain has TRBV12-3 or TRBV12-4 and TRBJ1-3; no firm D call. There are 12 residues in the CDR3. The V end lost 4 bases, the J end lost 7 bases, and 8 bases lay between the germline ends. The CDR3 reads CASSSYPNTIYF. CDR3 nucleotides: TGTGCCAGCAGTTCTTATCCGAACACCATATATTTT.

This rearrangement joins TRBV29-1 to TRBJ2-1; D gene ambiguous. Trimming took 3 bases from V and 0 from J, leaving 9 bases between them. Germline V lookup: CDR1 SQVTM, CDR2 ANQGSEA. CDR3 length: 14 residues. CDR3 in DNA: TGCAGCGTTGAGGTTTCCGGCTCCTACAATGAGCAGTTCTTC. This gives the protein CSVEVSGSYNEQFF.

The chain has TRBV11-2 and TRBJ2-1; 16 nucleotides agree with TRBD2. CDR1 and CDR2 from the germline V gene are SGHAT and FQNNGV. The CDR3 totals 18 residues. The junction had 9 bases not matched to a gene; V was cut back by 5 bases and J by 5 bases. The CDR3 sequence: CASSHWGLAGGPDNEQFF. The DNA of the CDR3 is TGTGCCAGCAGCCATTGGGGACTAGCGGGAGGGCCGGACAATGAGCAGTTCTTC.

This clonotype was counted ten times or more. The CDR3 loop reads CASSSAGGLNYNEQFF. CDR3 sequence (DNA): TGTGCCAGCAGCTCGGCGGGGGGGCTTAATTACAATGAGCAGTTCTTC. The chain carries TRBV7-8 and TRBJ2-1; the match to TRBD2 covers 9 bases. The CDR3 is 16 residues long. The germline CDR1 and CDR2 sequences are SGHVS and FQNEAQ. With V trimmed by 4 bases and J by 4 bases, 8 bases remained unmatched. Drawing the rest from reference TRBV7-8 and TRBJ2-1, the complete variable domain is GAGVSQSPRYKVAKRGQDVALRCDPISGHVSLFWYQQALGQGPEFLTYFQNEAQLDKSGLPSDRFFAERPEGSVSTLKIQRTQQEDSAVYLCASSSAGGLNYNEQFFGPGTRLTVL.

This sequence joins TRBV5-1 and TRBJ2-7; D perhaps matches TRBD1 (7 bases). Germline lookup yields CDR1 SGHRS and CDR2 YFSETQ. CDR3 size: 15 residues. Deletions cut 4 bases from V and 7 bases from J, with 21 bases between. The CDR3 here is CASSATGTLTEEQYF. In nucleotides, the CDR3 is TGCGCCAGCAGCGCGACAGGGACTTTAACGGAAGAGCAGTACTTC. Drawing the rest from reference TRBV5-1 and TRBJ2-7, the complete variable domain is KAGVTQTPRYLIKTRGQQVTLSCSPISGHRSVSWYQQTPGQGLQFLFEYFSETQRNKGNFPGRFSGRQFSNSRSEMNVSTLELGDSALYLCASSATGTLTEEQYFGPGTRLTVT.

About this clonotype itself: A much larger clone lies a single base off, so this may be a read error. The chain employs TRBV20-1 and TRBJ2-7; D could derive from TRBD1 or TRBD2 (6 bases each). Looked up from germline, CDR1 is DFQATT and CDR2 is SNEGSKA (reference sequence). The CDR3 totals 15 residues. V dropped 4 bases and J dropped 5 bases, with 21 bases sitting between them. The CDR3 sequence: CSAKAFGGFSDEQYF. The CDR3 DNA is TGCAGTGCTAAGGCCTTCGGGGGCTTTTCCGACGAGCAGTACTTC.

V is TRBV28 and J is TRBJ1-2, with D possibly matching TRBD1 (5 bases). V was pared by 5 bases and J by 4 bases, with 17 bases between. Germline CDR1 reads MDHEN; CDR2 reads SYDVKM. This CDR3 is built from 15 residues. CDR3 bases: TGTGCCAGCAGTCCACCCGGGGCCAGAGCCTATGGCTACACCTTC. This codes for CASSPPGARAYGYTF.

This clonotype was seen ten or more times. V gene TRBV6-1 combines with J gene TRBJ2-5; 8 positions agree with TRBD1. Germline trimming cut 4 bases from V and 0 bases from J; bases unmatched to any gene: 1. The germline CDR1 and CDR2 sequences are MNHNS and SASEGT. This CDR3 contains 14 residues. CDR3 sequence reads: CASSGTGNQETQYF. CDR3 in DNA: TGTGCCAGCAGTGGGACAGGGAACCAAGAGACCCAGTACTTC.

This chain links TRBV9 with TRBJ2-1; no clear D gene. In germline, CDR1 is SGDLS, CDR2 YYNGEE. The CDR3 is made up of 15 amino acids. V lost 0 bases to trimming and J lost 5 bases, with 12 bases between them. The CDR3 loop reads CASSVGGSINNEQFF. In DNA, the CDR3 is TGTGCCAGCAGCGTAGGCGGCAGTATAAACAATGAGCAGTTCTTC.

V and J are TRBV6-5 and TRBJ2-7; no reliable D call. Germline V CDR1 and CDR2: MNHEY, SVGAGI. V shed 4 bases and J shed 4 bases, with 17 bases lying between them. The length of the CDR3 is 15 residues. DNA of the CDR3: TGTGCCAGCAGTTGGCAGGAGCAACCACCGTACGAGCAGTACTTC. Protein product: CASSWQEQPPYEQYF.

This clonotype was detected a few times. The rearrangement links TRBV4-3 to TRBJ2-1, with no clear D. CDR3 size: 15 residues. Trimming removed 1 base at V and 4 bases at J, with 11 bases between. Germline V gene data show CDR1 as LGHNA and CDR2 as YSLEER. For the CDR3, the DNA is TGCGCCAGCAGCCAAGCTGTGGGCGAGTACAATGAGCAGTTCTTC. Encoded protein: CASSQAVGEYNEQFF.

With respect to this clonotype: With a much larger clone just one base away, this may be a read error. Given the absence of the conserved phenylalanine or tryptophan at the CDR3 end, a read error is likely. The chain uses TRBV7-2 and TRBJ1-6; no firm D call. CDR3 length equals 10 residues. The germline V gene encodes CDR1 SGHTA and CDR2 FQGNSA. V lost 3 bases and J lost 12, with 3 bases in between. CDR3 nucleotide sequence: TGTGCCAGCAGCTTGGGACCCCTCCACATT. It codes for CASSLGPLHI.

This clonotype appeared a few times. The chain links TRBV4-1 to TRBJ2-5; D is possibly TRBD1 or TRBD2 (5 bases each). CDR1 and CDR2 from the germline V gene are MGHRA and YSYEKL. Trimming removed 0 bases at V and 3 bases at J, with 14 bases between. The CDR3 is 16 residues long. The CDR3 spells CASSQETSGQKETQYF. The CDR3 nucleotides are TGCGCCAGCAGCCAAGAGACTTCGGGGCAGAAAGAGACCCAGTACTTC.

Concerning this clonotype itself: One end of the junction is discordant with germline, which a read error may explain. The J gene is TRBJ2-3, the V gene TRBV20-1, with 15 bases aligning to TRBD2. This CDR3 contains 16 residues. The germline CDR1 and CDR2 sequences are DFQATT and SNEGSKA (reference sequence). CDR3 sequence (DNA): TGCTGTGCTAACGGACTAGCGGGGGGGGGCACAGATACGCAGTATTTT. The encoded protein is CCANGLAGGGTDTQYF.

This clonotype was seen a few times. The V gene is TRBV19, the J gene TRBJ2-1, with D tentatively TRBD1 (6 bases). Between the trimmed V and J ends, which lost 2 bases and 7 bases, there was a span of 15 bases. The CDR3 is made up of 15 amino acids. Germline V gene data show CDR1 as LNHDA and CDR2 as SQIVND (reference sequence). DNA of the CDR3: TGTGCCAGTAGTATATTCCGGCAGGGGAAGAATGAGCAGTTCTTC. As protein: CASSIFRQGKNEQFF.